What follows are 3 T cell receptor beta chains derived from one specimen sequenced in a study of blood T cells in healthy people across ages (dated by TCRdb to 2013 to 2016). The library was prepared using 5' RACE. The sample was run on an Illumina HiSeq 2500. The second PCR ran for about 6 to 12 cycles and used a J-beta primer mix along with a sample-barcoded 5' primer. Through fastp at Q25 and MiXCR, TCRdb rebuilt clones from the public reads, retaining in-frame beta chains. Here each entry gathers all rows of one CDR3 protein and keeps the most common genes and DNA. This sample holds over a million distinct CDR3 sequences; around 27% were observed only once. The top ten constitute 0.65% to 0.75% of the sample. The sample was also reused in another study, on T cells of mothers and their children.

The sample comprised blood. The receptor source for this set is a girl between 2 and 10 years old in good health.

This chain uses TRBV2 with TRBJ2-1; D remains unclear. V was shortened by 7 bases and J by 6 bases, with 7 bases between the two germline ends. The CDR3 has 11 residues. Germline V gene sequence: CDR1 SNHLY, CDR2 FYNNEI. The CDR3 is CASTALNEQFF. The CDR3 DNA reads as TGTGCCAGCACCGCCCTCAATGAGCAGTTCTTC.

This clonotype has only a few counts. V and J are TRBV29-1 and TRBJ1-2; D ambiguous. The length of the CDR3 is 13 residues. The germline V gene has CDR1 SQVTM and CDR2 ANQGSEA. The V end lost 6 bases, the J end lost 4 bases, and 15 bases lay between the germline ends. CDR3: CSVPGRNFYGYTF. The CDR3, as DNA: TGCAGCGTACCCGGACGGAATTTCTATGGCTACACCTTC.

V and J are TRBV9 and TRBJ2-1; maybe TRBD1 (5 bases). The V gene lost 0 bases and the J gene lost 6 bases, with 16 bases spanning the gap. CDR3 length equals 16 residues. Germline values: CDR1 SGDLS, CDR2 YYNGEE. The DNA for the CDR3 is TGTGCCAGCAGCGTAGGGGGCCCCGCCTGGTTCAATGAGCAGTTCTTC. Translated: CASSVGGPAWFNEQFF. The variable domain in full, completed from reference TRBV9 and TRBJ2-1, reads DSGVTQTPKHLITATGQRVTLRCSPRSGDLSVYWYQQSLDQGLQFLIQYYNGEERAKGNILERFSAQQFPDLHSELNLSSLELGDSALYFCASSVGGPAWFNEQFFGPGTRLTVL.